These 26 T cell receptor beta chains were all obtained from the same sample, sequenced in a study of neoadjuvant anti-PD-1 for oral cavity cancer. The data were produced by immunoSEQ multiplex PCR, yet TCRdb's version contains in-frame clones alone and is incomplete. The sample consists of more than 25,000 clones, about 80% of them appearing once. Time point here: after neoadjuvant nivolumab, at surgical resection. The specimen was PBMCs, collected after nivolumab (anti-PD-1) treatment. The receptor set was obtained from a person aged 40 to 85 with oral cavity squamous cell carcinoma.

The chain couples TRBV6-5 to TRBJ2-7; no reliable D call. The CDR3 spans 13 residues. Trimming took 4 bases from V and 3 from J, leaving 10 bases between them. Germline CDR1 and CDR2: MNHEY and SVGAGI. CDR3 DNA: TGTGCCAGCAGTTTCTCGGACGGCTACGAGCAGTACTTC. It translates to CASSFSDGYEQYF.

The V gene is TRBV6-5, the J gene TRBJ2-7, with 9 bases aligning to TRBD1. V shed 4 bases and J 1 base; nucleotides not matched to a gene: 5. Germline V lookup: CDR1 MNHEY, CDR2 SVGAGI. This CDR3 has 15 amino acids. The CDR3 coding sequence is TGTGCCAGCAGTTTCCTTGGGACAGGGTCCTACGAGCAGTACTTC. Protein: CASSFLGTGSYEQYF.

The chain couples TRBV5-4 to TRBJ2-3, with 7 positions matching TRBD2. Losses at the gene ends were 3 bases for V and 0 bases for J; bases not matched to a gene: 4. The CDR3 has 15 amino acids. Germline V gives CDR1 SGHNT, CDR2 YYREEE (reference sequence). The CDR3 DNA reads TGTGCCAGCAGCTCTGCGGGAGCTAGCACAGATACGCAGTATTTT. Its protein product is CASSSAGASTDTQYF.

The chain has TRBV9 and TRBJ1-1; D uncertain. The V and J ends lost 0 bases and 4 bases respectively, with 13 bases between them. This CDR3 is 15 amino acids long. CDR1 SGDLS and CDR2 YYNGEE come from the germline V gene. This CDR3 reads CASSVGIQDFTEAFF. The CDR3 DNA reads TGTGCCAGCAGCGTAGGTATCCAGGATTTCACTGAAGCTTTCTTT.

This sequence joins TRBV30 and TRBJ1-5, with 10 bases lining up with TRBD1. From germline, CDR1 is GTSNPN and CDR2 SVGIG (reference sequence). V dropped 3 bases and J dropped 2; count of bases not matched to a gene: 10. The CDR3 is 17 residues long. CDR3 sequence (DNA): TGTGCCTGGAGACACGGTGATGGACAGGGGGGCAATCAGCCCCAGCATTTT. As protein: CAWRHGDGQGGNQPQHF.

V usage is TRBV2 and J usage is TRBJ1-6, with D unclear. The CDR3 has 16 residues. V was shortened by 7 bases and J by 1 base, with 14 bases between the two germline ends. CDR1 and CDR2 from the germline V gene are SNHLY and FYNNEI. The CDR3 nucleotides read TGTGCCAGCAAGACGGAGAGAGATTCCTATAATTCACCCCTCCACTTT. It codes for CASKTERDSYNSPLHF.

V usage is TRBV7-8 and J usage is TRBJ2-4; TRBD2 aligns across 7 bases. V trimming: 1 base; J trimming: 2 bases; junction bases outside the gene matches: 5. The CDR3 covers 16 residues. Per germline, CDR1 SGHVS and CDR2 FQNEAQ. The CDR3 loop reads CASSLGRGSPKNIQYF. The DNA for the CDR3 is TGTGCCAGCAGCTTAGGGCGGGGGAGTCCCAAAAACATTCAGTACTTC.

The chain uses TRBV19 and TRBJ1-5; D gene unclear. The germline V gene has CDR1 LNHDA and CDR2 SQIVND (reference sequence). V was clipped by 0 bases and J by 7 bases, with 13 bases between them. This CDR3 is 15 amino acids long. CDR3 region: CASSIDRASFQPQHF. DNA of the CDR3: TGTGCCAGTAGTATAGATAGGGCCAGCTTCCAGCCCCAGCATTTT.

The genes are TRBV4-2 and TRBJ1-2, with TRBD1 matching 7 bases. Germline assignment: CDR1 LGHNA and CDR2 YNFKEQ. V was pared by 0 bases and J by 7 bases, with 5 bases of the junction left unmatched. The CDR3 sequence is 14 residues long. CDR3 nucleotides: TGTGCCAGCAGCCAAGAGGGCAGGGGGGGTGGCTACACCTTC. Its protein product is CASSQEGRGGGYTF.

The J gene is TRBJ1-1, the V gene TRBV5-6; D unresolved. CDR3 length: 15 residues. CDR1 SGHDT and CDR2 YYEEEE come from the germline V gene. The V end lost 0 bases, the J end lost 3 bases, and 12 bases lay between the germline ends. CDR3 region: CASSLVFNRDTEAFF. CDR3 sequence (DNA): TGTGCCAGCAGCTTGGTATTTAATCGGGACACTGAAGCTTTCTTT. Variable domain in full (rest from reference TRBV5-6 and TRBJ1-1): DAGVTQSPTHLIKTRGQQVTLRCSPKSGHDTVSWYQQALGQGPQFIFQYYEEEERQRGNFPDRFSGHQFPNYSSELNVNALLLGDSALYLCASSLVFNRDTEAFFGQGTRLTVV.

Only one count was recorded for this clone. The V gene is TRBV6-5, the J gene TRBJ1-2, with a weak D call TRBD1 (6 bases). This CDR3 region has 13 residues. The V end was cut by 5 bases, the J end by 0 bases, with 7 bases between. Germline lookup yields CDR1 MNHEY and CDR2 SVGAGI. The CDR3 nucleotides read TGTGCCAGCAGTGAGGGGGCTAACTATGGCTACACCTTC. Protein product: CASSEGANYGYTF.

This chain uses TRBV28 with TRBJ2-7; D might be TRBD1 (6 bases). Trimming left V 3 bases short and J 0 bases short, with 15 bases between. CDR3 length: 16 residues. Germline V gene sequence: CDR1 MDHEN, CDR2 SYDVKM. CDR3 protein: CASSLPRPDSSYEQYF. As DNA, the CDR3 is TGTGCCAGCAGTTTGCCCCGCCCGGACAGCTCCTACGAGCAGTACTTC.

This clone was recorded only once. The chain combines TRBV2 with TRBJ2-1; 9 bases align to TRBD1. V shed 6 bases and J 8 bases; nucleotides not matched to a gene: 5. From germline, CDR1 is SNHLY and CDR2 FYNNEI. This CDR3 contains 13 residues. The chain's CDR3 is CASSAGQGYEQFF. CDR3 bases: TGTGCCAGCAGCGCAGGACAGGGGTATGAGCAGTTCTTC.

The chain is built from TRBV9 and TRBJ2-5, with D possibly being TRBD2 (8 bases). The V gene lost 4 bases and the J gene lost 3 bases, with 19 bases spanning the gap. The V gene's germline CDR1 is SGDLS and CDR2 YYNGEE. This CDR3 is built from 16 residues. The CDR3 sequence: CASSPRGGQPEETQYF. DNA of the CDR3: TGTGCCAGCAGCCCCCGGGGGGGACAGCCCGAAGAGACCCAGTACTTC.

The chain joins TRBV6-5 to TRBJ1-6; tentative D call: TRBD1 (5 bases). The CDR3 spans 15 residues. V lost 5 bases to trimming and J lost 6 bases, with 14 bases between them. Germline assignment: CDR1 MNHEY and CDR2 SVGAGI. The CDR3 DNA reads TGTGCCAGCAGTAGTCTGGGACCGATTAATTCACCCCTCCACTTT. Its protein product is CASSSLGPINSPLHF.

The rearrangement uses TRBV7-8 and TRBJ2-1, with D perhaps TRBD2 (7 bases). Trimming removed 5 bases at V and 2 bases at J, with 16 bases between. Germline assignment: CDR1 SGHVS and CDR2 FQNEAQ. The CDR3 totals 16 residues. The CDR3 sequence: CASSIGGDTAYNEQFF. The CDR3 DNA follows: TGTGCCAGCAGCATAGGGGGGGACACGGCCTACAATGAGCAGTTCTTC.

The CDR3 nucleotides are TGTGCCAGCAGCTTGGTCGGACAGCCCCACCAGCCCCAGCATTTT. Translation gives CASSLVGQPHQPQHF. The rearrangement links TRBV5-6 to TRBJ1-5, with D tentatively TRBD1 (6 bases). The CDR3 contains 15 residues. Trimming removed 0 bases at V and 7 bases at J, with 14 bases between. Germline CDR1 and CDR2: SGHDT and YYEEEE.

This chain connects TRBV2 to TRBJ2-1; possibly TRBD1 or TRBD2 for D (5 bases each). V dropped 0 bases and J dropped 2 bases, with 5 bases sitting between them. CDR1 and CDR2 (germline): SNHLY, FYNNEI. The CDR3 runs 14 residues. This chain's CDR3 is CASSEAGAYNEQFF. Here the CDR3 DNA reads TGTGCCAGCAGTGAAGCGGGGGCCTACAATGAGCAGTTCTTC.

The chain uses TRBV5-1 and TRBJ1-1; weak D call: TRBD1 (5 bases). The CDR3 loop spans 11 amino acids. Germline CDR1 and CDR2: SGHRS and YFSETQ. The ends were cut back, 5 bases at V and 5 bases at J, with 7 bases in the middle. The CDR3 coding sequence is TGCGCCAGCAGGGGGGAAACTGAAGCTTTCTTT. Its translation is CASRGETEAFF.

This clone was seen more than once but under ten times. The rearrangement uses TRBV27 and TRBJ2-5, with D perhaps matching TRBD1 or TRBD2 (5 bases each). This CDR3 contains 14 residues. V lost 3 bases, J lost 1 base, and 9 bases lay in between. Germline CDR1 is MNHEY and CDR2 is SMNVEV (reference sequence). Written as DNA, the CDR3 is TGTGCCAGCAGTTTGGCTGGGGGCCAAGAGACCCAGTACTTC. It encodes CASSLAGGQETQYF.

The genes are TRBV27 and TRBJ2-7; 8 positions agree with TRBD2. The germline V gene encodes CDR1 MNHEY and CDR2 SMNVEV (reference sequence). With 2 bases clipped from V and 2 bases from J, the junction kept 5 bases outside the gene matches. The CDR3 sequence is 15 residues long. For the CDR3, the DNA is TGTGCCAGCAGTTTACGGGGGGGGCGAACCTACGAGCAGTACTTC. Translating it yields CASSLRGGRTYEQYF.

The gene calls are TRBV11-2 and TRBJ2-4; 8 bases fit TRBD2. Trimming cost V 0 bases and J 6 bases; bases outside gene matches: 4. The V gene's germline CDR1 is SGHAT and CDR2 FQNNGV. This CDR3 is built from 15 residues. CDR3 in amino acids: CASSLDPGLVNIQYF. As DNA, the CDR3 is TGTGCCAGCAGCTTAGATCCGGGACTAGTAAACATTCAGTACTTC. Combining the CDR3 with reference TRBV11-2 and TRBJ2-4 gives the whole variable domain EAGVAQSPRYKIIEKRQSVAFWCNPISGHATLYWYQQILGQGPKLLIQFQNNGVVDDSQLPKDRFSAERLKGVDSTLKIQPAKLEDSAVYLCASSLDPGLVNIQYFGAGTRLSVL.

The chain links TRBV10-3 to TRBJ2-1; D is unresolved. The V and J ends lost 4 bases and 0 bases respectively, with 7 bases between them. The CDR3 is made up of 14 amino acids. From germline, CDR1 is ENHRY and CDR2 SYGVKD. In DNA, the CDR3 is TGTGCCATCAGTGTGAGTAGCTCCTACAATGAGCAGTTCTTC. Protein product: CAISVSSSYNEQFF.

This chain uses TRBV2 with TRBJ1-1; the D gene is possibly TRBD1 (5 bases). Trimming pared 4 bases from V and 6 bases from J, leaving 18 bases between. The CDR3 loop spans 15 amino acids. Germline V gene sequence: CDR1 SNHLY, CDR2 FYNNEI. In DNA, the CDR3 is TGTGCCAGCAGTGCTGACAGCCCTTATGTCTCTGAAGCTTTCTTT. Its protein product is CASSADSPYVSEAFF. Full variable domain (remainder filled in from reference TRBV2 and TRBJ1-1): EPEVTQTPSHQVTQMGQEVILRCVPISNHLYFYWYRQILGQKVEFLVSFYNNEISEKSEIFDDQFSVERPDGSNFTLKIRSTKLEDSAMYFCASSADSPYVSEAFFGQGTRLTVV.

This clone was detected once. The CDR3 coding sequence is TGTGCCAGCAGTAACGGGGCCAGGGGTCATGGCTACACCTTC. Its translation: CASSNGARGHGYTF. V is TRBV6-5 and J is TRBJ1-2; D is perhaps TRBD1 (6 bases). V shed 5 bases and J shed 6 bases, with 16 bases lying between them. This CDR3 has 14 residues. From germline, CDR1 is MNHEY and CDR2 SVGAGI.

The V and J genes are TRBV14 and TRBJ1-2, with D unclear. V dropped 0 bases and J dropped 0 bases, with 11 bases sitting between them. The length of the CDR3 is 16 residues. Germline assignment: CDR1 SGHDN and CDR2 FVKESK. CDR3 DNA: TGTGCCAGCAGCCAAGAAGGTTGGGCCTCTAACTATGGCTACACCTTC. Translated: CASSQEGWASNYGYTF.